This T cell receptor (beta chain) was documented in a study of naive and memory T cell subsets. CMV status came from CD4+ IFNgamma after overnight CMV lysate stimulation. Findings and limits, study-wide: In naive cells, over 95% of TCR sequences were seen only once. There was no ground truth to check naive and memory subset results.

Points on this clonotype: The antigen is not known.

Between the trimmed V and J ends, which lost 3 bases and 2 bases, there was a span of 9 bases. Germline V gene lookup returns CDR1 SNHLY and CDR2 FYNNEI. This CDR3 is built from 14 residues. An equimolar mix of two oligonucleotides served as the beta constant-region primer for TRBC1 and TRBC2. Each CDR3 protein is one row after TCRdb ran MiXCR on the UMI-ligation and nested PCR reads. The data show over 25,000 distinct CDR3 sequences, approximately 11% seen once. The specimen sequenced was effector memory CD4+ T cells from blood. The subset denotes: effector memory, CD45RA- CD27-. This receptor was obtained from a human donor in good health. The genes are TRBV2 and TRBJ2-3, with D possibly TRBD2 on 5 matching bases. This CDR3 is CASSEPSNTDTQYF. In DNA form, the CDR3 reads TGTGCCAGCAGTGAGCCTAGCAACACAGATACGCAGTATTTT.